The entry that follows covers one T cell receptor (beta chain) sequence. Its antigen is as yet unknown. These data belong to a study of T cell repertoires in cytomegalovirus infection. Study details: Matching HLA type and CMV infection were both indicated by public TCR beta signatures. Study findings and constraints: Carriage of CMV together with the relevant HLA was identifiable through cumulative public TCR beta family frequency. Clonotypes of TCR beta that were HLA-C-restricted and CMV-specific dominated the ex vivo response.

Each CDR3 protein is one row after TCRdb ran MiXCR on the reads. The sample includes 450,000 to 550,000 distinct CDR3 sequences, 15% to 20% of them seen just once. The CDR3 runs to 15 residues. V lost 0 bases to trimming and J lost 5 bases, with 14 bases between them. CDR1 and CDR2 from the germline V gene are SGHKS and YYEKEE (reference sequence). The source is a human donor in good health (CMV status not recorded). Some clones in this sample may be carry-over from other donors' samples. Sequencing was performed on CD8+ T cells from PBMCs. The chain has TRBV5-5 and TRBJ1-2; D gene uncertain. The CDR3 bases are TGTGCCAGCAGCTTGGTCGGGGAGAGACGATATGGCTACACCTTC. It translates to CASSLVGERRYGYTF.